This T cell receptor (beta chain) was obtained from a study of T-cell memory formation after mild COVID-19. TCRdb re-called the 5' RACE reads through MiXCR, storing one row per CDR3 protein. The sample consists of 400,000 or so distinct CDR3 sequences, 21% of them appearing once. This clonotype was seen a few times. What was sequenced was PBMCs or a T cell subset sorted from them (not recorded which). This TCR came from an adult woman who had mild COVID-19 (a few samples of this study predate the infection). Cell type and time point are not known.

The CDR3, as DNA: TGTGCCAGCAGTGCTAGCTCCTATAATTCACCCCTCCACTTT. It is translated as CASSASSYNSPLHF. The V call is TRBV25-1, the J call TRBJ1-6; no reliable D call. V gave up 4 bases and J gave up 0 bases, with 4 bases separating them. CDR1 is MGHDK, CDR2 SYGVNS, per germline. This CDR3 comprises 14 residues.